This T cell receptor (beta chain) was sequenced during a study of shared clonotypes between healthy human individuals. Study-level findings and limits: Naive subsets generally exceeded memory subsets in estimated richness.

V was clipped by 3 bases and J by 0 bases, with 6 bases between them. Germline V lookup: CDR1 LNHDA, CDR2 SQIVND (reference sequence). The CDR3 is made up of 14 amino acids. Clones were sequenced by immunoSEQ multiplex PCR, and TCRdb holds only the in-frame ones, with some missing. The table records some 1.5 million clones, 96% of them present only once. Of note for this clone: Antigen specificity is unknown.

The V and J genes are TRBV19 and TRBJ1-3; D is unclear. The TCR originated in a man under 40 in good health. The sequencing input was naive CD4+ T cells sorted from blood. Subset indicated: CD45RA+ positively selected. As DNA, the CDR3 is TGTGCCAGTAGTATGGGGATCTCTGGAAACACCATATATTTT. This codes for CASSMGISGNTIYF.